This T cell receptor beta chain was found in a study of shared clonotypes between healthy human individuals. Sequencing used immunoSEQ multiplex PCR; TCRdb keeps in-frame clones, though not all of them. The top ten clones hold roughly 2% of a sample with 550,000 to 700,000 clones, 55% to 85% of them seen once. Trimming took 3 bases from V and 6 from J, leaving 11 bases between them. CDR1 and CDR2 (germline): LNHDA, SQIVND (reference sequence). This CDR3 spans 13 amino acids. Every contributor of samples was a Caucasian grown-up residing in Nashville, Tennessee. Material: memory CD4+ T cells sorted from blood. Subset indicated: CD45RA-negative fraction. This sequence originates from a young woman in good health. The rearrangement joins TRBV19 to TRBJ1-2; perhaps TRBD1 as D (5 bases). The CDR3 sequence: CASSISGRDGYTF. For the CDR3, the DNA is TGTGCCAGTAGTATTTCAGGGCGGGATGGCTACACCTTC.